This record concerns one TCR beta chain sequence. What it recognizes is unknown. This entry is derived from a study of T cell responses to AZD1222 COVID-19 vaccine. This CDR3 has 11 amino acids. Per the germline V gene, CDR1 is LGHDT and CDR2 is YNNKEL (reference sequence). Trimming pared 1 base from V and 6 bases from J, leaving 4 bases between. Sequencing used immunoSEQ multiplex PCR; TCRdb keeps in-frame clones, though not all of them. This sample has some 140,000 clones, with roughly 90% found just once. Study-wide points: In the spike-specific TCR repertoire, nearly half reportedly target unmutated variant regions. CD4 TCRs covered the whole spike, strongest at regions 160-218 and 743-854. In all cases, repertoires were sampled only after the peak T cell response. Clonal diversity may have been underestimated in mostly white British donors.

The V gene is TRBV3-1 (or the pseudogene TRBV3-2), the J gene TRBJ2-7; the D is unclear. Sequencing used peripheral blood, obtained on day 0 of AZD1222 vaccination. This sequence was found in an adult in good health. CDR3 coding DNA: TGTGCCAGCAGCCAAGGGCTCGAGCAGTACTTC. Protein: CASSQGLEQYF.